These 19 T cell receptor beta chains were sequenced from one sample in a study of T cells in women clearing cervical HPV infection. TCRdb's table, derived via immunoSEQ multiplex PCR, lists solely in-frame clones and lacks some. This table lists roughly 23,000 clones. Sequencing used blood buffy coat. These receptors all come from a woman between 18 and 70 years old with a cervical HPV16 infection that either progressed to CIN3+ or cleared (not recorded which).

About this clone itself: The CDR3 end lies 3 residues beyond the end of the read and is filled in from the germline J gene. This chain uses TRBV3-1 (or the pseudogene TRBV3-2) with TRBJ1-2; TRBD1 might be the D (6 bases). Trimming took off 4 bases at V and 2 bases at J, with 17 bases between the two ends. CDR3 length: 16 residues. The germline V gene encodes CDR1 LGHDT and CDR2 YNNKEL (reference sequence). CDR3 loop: CASSRALDRANYGYTF. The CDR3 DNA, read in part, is TGTGCCAGCAGCCGAGCCCTGGACAGAGCGAACTATGGC.

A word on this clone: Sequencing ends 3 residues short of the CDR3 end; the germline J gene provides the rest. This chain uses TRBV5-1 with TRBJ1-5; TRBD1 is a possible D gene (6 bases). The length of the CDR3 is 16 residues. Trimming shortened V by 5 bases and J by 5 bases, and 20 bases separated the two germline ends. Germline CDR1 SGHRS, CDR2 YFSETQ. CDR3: CASRGGDGRRDQPQHF. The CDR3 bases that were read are TGCGCCAGCAGAGGGGGGGACGGACGCCGCGATCAGCCC. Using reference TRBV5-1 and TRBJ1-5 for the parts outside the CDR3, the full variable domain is KAGVTQTPRYLIKTRGQQVTLSCSPISGHRSVSWYQQTPGQGLQFLFEYFSETQRNKGNFPGRFSGRQFSNSRSEMNVSTLELGDSALYLCASRGGDGRRDQPQHFGDGTRLSIL.

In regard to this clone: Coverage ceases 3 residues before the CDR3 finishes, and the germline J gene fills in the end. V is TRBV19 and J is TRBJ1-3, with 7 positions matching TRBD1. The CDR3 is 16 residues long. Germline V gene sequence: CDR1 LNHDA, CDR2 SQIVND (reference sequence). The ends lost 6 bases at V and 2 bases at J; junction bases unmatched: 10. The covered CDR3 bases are TGTGCCAGTAGCACGACAGGGAAAGGTCCTGGAAACACC. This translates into CASSTTGKGPGNT. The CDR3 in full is CASSTTGKGPGNTIYF. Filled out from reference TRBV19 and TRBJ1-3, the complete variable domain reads DGGITQSPKYLFRKEGQNVTLSCEQNLNHDAMYWYRQDPGQGLRLIYYSQIVNDFQKGDIAEGYSVSREKKESFPLTVTSAQKNPTAFYLCASSTTGKGPGNTIYFGEGSWLTVV.

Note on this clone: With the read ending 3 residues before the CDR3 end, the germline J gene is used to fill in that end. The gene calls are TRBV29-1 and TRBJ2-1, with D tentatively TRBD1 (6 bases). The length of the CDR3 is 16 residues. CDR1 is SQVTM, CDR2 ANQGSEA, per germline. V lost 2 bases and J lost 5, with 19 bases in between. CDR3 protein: CSVELLDRQVDNEQFF. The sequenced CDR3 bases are TGCAGCGTTGAACTGCTTGACAGGCAGGTCGACAATGAG.

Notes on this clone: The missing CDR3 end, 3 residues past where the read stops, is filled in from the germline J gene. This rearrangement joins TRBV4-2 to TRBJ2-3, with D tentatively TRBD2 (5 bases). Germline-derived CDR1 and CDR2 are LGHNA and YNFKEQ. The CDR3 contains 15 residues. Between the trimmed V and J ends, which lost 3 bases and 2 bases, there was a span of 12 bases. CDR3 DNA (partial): TGTGCCAGCAGCCATGAGGGCTACTTCACAGATACG. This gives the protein CASSHEGYFTDT. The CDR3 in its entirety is CASSHEGYFTDTQYF.

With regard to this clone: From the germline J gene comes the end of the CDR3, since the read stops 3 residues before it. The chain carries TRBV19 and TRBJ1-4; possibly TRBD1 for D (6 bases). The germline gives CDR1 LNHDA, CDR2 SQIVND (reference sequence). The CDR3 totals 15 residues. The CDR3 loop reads CASSTGLSGANVLFF. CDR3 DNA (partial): TGTGCCAGTAGCACAGGGCTCTCTGGGGCCAACGTA.

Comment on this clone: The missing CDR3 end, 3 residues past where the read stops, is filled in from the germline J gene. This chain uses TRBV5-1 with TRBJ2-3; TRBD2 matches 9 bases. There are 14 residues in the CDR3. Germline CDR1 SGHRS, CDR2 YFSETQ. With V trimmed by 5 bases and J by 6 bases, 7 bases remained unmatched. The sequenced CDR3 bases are TGCGCCAGCAGTTTAAATAGCGGGGGCGATACG. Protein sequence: CASSLNSGGDT. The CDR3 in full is CASSLNSGGDTQYF.

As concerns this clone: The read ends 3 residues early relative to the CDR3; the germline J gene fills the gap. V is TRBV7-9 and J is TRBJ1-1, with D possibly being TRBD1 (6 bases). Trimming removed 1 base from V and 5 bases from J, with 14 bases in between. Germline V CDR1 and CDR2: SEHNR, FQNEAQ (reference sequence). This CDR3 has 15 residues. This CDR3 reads CASSLVQGSWTEAFF. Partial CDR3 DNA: TGTGCCAGCAGCTTAGTTCAGGGGTCTTGGACTGAA.

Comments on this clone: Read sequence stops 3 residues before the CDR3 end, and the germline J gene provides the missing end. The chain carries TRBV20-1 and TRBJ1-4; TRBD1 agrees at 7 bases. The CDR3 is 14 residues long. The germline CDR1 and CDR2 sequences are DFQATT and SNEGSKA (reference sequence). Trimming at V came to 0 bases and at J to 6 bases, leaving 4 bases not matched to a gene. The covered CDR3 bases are TGCAGTGCTAGAGAGACAGGGCGTTATGAAAAA. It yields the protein CSARETGRYEK. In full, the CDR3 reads CSARETGRYEKLFF.

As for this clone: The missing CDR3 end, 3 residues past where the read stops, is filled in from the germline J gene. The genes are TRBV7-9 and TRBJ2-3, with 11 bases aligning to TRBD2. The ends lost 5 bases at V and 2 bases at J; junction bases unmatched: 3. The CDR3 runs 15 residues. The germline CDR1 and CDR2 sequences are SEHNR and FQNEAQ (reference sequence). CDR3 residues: CASSETSGVTDTQYF. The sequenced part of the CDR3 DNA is TGTGCCAGCAGCGAGACTAGCGGGGTCACAGATACG. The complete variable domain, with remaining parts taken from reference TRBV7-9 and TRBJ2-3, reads DTGVSQNPRHKITKRGQNVTFRCDPISEHNRLYWYRQTLGQGPEFLTYFQNEAQLEKSRLLSDRFSAERPKGSFSTLEIQRTEQGDSAMYLCASSETSGVTDTQYFGPGTRLTVL.

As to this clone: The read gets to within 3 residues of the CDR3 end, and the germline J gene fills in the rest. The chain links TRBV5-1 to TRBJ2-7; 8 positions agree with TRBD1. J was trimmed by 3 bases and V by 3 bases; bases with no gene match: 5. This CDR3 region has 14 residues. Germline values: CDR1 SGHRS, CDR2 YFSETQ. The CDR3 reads CASSYTGGDYEQYF. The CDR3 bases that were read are TGCGCCAGCAGCTACACAGGGGGAGACTACGAG.

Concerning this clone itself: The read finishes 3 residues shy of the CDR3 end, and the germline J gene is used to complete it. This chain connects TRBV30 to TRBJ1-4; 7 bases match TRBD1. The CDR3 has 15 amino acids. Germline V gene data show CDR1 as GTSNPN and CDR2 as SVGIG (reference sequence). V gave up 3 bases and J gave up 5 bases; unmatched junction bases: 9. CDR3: CAWSTRTGGNEKLFF. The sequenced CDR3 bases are TGTGCCTGGAGCACTAGGACAGGCGGGAATGAAAAA. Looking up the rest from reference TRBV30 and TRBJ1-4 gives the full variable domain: SQTIHQWPATLVQPVGSPLSLECTVEGTSNPNLYWYRQAAGRGLQLLFYSVGIGQISSEVPQNLSASRPQDRQFILSSKKLLLSDSGFYLCAWSTRTGGNEKLFFGSGTQLSVL.

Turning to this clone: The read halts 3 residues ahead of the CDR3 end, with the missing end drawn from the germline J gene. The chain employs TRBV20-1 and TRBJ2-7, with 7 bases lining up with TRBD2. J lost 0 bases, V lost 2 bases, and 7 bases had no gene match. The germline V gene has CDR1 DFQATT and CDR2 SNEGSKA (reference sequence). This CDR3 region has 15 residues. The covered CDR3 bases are TGCAGTGCTAGACTCCCTCGCGGGAGCTCCTACGAG. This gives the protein CSARLPRGSSYE. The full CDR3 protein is CSARLPRGSSYEQYF.

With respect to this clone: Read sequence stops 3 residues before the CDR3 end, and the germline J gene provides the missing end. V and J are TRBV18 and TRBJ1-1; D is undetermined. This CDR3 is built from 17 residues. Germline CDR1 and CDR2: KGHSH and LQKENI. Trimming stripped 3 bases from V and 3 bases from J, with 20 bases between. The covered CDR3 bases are TGTGCCAGCTCACCCACCCTAGGACTCAACGGGGACACTGAA. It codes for CASSPTLGLNGDTE. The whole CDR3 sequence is CASSPTLGLNGDTEAFF.

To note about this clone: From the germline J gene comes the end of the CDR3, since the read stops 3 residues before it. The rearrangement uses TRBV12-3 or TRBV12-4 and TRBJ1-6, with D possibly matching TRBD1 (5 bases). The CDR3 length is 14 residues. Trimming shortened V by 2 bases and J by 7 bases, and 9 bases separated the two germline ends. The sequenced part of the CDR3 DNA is TGTGCCAGCAGTTTACAGGGCCCCAATTCACCC. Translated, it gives CASSLQGPNSP. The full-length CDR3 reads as CASSLQGPNSPLHF.

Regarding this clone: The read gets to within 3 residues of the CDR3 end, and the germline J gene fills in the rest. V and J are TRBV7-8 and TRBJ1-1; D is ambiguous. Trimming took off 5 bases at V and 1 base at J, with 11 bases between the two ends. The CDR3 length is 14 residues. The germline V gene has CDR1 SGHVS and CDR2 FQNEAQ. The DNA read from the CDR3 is TGTGCCAGCAGCCCCTTCCTCAGGAACACTGAA. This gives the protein CASSPFLRNTE. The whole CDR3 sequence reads CASSPFLRNTEAFF.

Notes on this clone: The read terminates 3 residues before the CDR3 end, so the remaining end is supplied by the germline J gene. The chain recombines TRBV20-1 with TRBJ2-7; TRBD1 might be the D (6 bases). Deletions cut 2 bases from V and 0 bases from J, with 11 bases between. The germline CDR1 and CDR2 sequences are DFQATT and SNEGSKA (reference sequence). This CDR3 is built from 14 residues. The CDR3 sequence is CSARRGSRSYEQYF. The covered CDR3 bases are TGCAGTGCTAGAAGGGGGTCTCGCTCCTACGAG.

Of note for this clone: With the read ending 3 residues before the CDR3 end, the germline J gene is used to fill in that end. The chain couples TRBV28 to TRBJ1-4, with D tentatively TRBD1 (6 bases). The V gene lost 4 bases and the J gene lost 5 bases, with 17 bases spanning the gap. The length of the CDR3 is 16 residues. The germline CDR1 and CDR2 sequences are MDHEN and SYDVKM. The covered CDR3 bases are TGTGCCAGCAGTTCACCTTGGGGGGGCCCCAATGAAAAA. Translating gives CASSSPWGGPNEK. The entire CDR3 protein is CASSSPWGGPNEKLFF.

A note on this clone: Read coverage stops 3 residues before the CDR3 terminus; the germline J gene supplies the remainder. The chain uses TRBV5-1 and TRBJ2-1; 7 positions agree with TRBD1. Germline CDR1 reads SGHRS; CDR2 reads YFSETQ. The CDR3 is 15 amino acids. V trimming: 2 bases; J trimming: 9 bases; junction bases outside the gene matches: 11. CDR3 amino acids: CASSLEGAGWSEQFF. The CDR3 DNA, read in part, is TGCGCCAGCAGCTTAGAGGGGGCTGGATGGAGTGAG.